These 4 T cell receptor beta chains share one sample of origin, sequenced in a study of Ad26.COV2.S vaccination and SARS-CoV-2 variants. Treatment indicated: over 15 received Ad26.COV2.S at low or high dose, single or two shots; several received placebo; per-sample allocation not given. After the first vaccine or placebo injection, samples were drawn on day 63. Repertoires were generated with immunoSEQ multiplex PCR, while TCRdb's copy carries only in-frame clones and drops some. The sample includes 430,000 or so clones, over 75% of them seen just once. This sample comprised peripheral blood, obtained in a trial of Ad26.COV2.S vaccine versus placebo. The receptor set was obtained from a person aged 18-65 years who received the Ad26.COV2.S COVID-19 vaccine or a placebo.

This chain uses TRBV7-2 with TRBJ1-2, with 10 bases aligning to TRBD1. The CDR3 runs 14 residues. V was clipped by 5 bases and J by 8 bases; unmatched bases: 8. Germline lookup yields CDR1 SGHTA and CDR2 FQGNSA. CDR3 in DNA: TGTGCCAGCAGCCCGGGGACAGGGGTGGGCGGCTACACCTTC. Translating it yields CASSPGTGVGGYTF.

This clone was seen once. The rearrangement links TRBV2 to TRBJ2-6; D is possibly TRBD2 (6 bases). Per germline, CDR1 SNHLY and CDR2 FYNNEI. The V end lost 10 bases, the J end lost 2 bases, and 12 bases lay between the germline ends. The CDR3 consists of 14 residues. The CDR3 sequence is CANQPGAGANVLTF. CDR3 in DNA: TGTGCCAACCAACCGGGAGCTGGGGCCAACGTCCTGACTTTC. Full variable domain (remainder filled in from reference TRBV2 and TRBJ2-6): EPEVTQTPSHQVTQMGQEVILRCVPISNHLYFYWYRQILGQKVEFLVSFYNNEISEKSEIFDDQFSVERPDGSNFTLKIRSTKLEDSAMYFCANQPGAGANVLTFGAGSRLTVL.

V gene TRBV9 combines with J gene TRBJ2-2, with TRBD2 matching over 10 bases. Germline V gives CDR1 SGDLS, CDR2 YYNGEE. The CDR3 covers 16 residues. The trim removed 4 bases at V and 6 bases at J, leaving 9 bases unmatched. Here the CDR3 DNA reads TGTGCCAGCAGCCCCTCTCTAGCGGGAGTACCCGGGGAGCTGTTTTTT. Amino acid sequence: CASSPSLAGVPGELFF.

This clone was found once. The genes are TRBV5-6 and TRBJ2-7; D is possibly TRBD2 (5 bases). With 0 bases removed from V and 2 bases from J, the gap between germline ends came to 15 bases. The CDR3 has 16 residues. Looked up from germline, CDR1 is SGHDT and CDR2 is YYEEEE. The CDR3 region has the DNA TGTGCCAGCAGCTTGGCCCTGTCTAGCAGGACCTACGAGCAGTACTTC. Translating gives CASSLALSSRTYEQYF.